Each of the 6 T cell receptor beta chains below was sequenced from the same sample in a study of identical twins' blood T cells. TCRdb re-analysed the 5' RACE reads in MiXCR, keeping a single row per CDR3 protein. This table has 350,000 to 400,000 distinct CDR3 sequences, around 30% appearing once. Sequencing was done on a sample of PBMCs. These receptors were obtained from a woman aged 18 to 55 in good health.

Of note for this clonotype: Sequence at one end of the junction differs from germline and may be a read error. The V and J genes are TRBV20-1 and TRBJ1-1, with D perhaps matching TRBD1 (5 bases). CDR3 size: 11 residues. Germline CDR1 DFQATT, CDR2 SNEGSKA (reference sequence). The CDR3 sequence: CLGAGGTEAFF. The CDR3 DNA reads TGTCTTGGGGCGGGGGGCACTGAAGCTTTCTTT.

Notes on this clonotype: Because it lacks the conserved phenylalanine or tryptophan at the end, this CDR3 is likely a read error. The J gene is TRBJ2-1, the V gene TRBV12-5; D possibly corresponds to TRBD1 (6 bases). This CDR3 region has 16 residues. Germline assignment: CDR1 LGHNT and CDR2 FRNRAP. V lost 4 bases and J lost 7, with 20 bases in between. The DNA for the CDR3 is TGTGCTAGTGGTTCCCCGACAGGACGAGGTGTAAATGAGCAGTTCCTC. This gives the protein CASGSPTGRGVNEQFL.

The V gene is TRBV9, the J gene TRBJ2-1, with TRBD2 matching 8 bases. This CDR3 comprises 16 residues. V gave up 2 bases and J gave up 2 bases; unmatched junction bases: 6. Germline loops: CDR1 SGDLS, CDR2 YYNGEE. The CDR3 loop is CASSVTGTSTYNEQFF. DNA for the CDR3: TGTGCCAGCAGCGTCACCGGGACTAGTACCTACAATGAGCAGTTCTTC.

This clonotype was seen a handful of times. This sequence joins TRBV9 and TRBJ2-3, with 11 bases fitting TRBD2. Unmatched junction bases numbered 6, after V lost 3 bases and J lost 9 bases. The length of the CDR3 is 14 residues. Germline V lookup: CDR1 SGDLS, CDR2 YYNGEE. CDR3 sequence reads: CASSDGTSGETQYF. CDR3 DNA: TGTGCCAGCAGCGATGGGACTAGCGGCGAGACGCAGTATTTT.

This chain links TRBV27 with TRBJ1-2, with 9 bases that match TRBD1. V was clipped by 5 bases and J by 8 bases; unmatched bases: 9. This CDR3 is 14 amino acids long. Looked up from germline, CDR1 is MNHEY and CDR2 is SMNVEV (reference sequence). CDR3 nucleotides: TGTGCCAGCAGTGCCCCCGGGACAGGGCGCGGCTACACCTTC. It is translated as CASSAPGTGRGYTF.

In its sample, this clonotype was seen many times. The V gene is TRBV7-9, the J gene TRBJ2-7; TRBD1 matches at 7 bases. CDR3 length equals 15 residues. The germline CDR1 and CDR2 sequences are SEHNR and FQNEAQ (reference sequence). V shed 5 bases, J shed 5 bases, and the junction held 12 bases outside the gene matches. In DNA, the CDR3 is TGTGCCAGCAGCAGGCAACAGGGGACGGGCCACGAGCAGTACTTC. It yields the protein CASSRQQGTGHEQYF.